A single sample gave rise to the 30 T cell receptor beta chains below, sequenced in a study of naive and memory T cell subsets. An equimolar mix of two oligonucleotides served as the beta constant-region primer for TRBC1 and TRBC2. In TCRdb, the UMI-ligation and nested PCR reads were re-called with MiXCR into one record per CDR3 protein. The sample yields some 83,000 distinct CDR3 sequences, around 13% seen once. The sequenced sample consisted of central memory CD4+ T cells from blood. These receptors all come from a human donor in good health.

This rearrangement joins TRBV5-1 to TRBJ2-7; possible D gene TRBD2, 6 bases. The CDR3 has 15 residues. V lost 4 bases and J lost 2, with 16 bases in between. Germline CDR1 SGHRS, CDR2 YFSETQ. Here the CDR3 DNA reads TGCGCCAGCAGCCCCGAGCCTAGCGCGACCTACGAGCAGTACTTC. It yields the protein CASSPEPSATYEQYF.

Only a few counts were recorded for this clonotype. The chain couples TRBV2 to TRBJ2-4, with D possibly TRBD2 on 6 matching bases. The V end was cut by 5 bases, the J end by 1 base, with 9 bases between. The V gene's germline CDR1 is SNHLY and CDR2 FYNNEI. CDR3 length: 14 residues. CDR3 region: CASSPTSAKNIQYF. The DNA for the CDR3 is TGTGCCAGCAGTCCAACTAGCGCCAAAAACATTCAGTACTTC.

This clonotype was detected many times. The CDR3 DNA reads TGTGCCAGCAGTTCCTCCTCAGATACGCAGTATTTT. Amino acids: CASSSSSDTQYF. V usage is TRBV28 and J usage is TRBJ2-3; the D is unclear. The CDR3 contains 12 residues. Trimming took off 4 bases at V and 4 bases at J, with 6 bases between the two ends. CDR1 and CDR2 from the germline V gene are MDHEN and SYDVKM.

The chain is built from TRBV7-8 and TRBJ2-6, with D perhaps matching TRBD1 (6 bases). This CDR3 region has 17 residues. With 5 bases removed from V and 0 bases from J, the gap between germline ends came to 14 bases. Germline V gene data show CDR1 as SGHVS and CDR2 as FQNEAQ. CDR3 in DNA: TGTGCCAGCAGCCCGTCAGGGGTACGCTCTGGGGCCAACGTCCTGACTTTC. Translated: CASSPSGVRSGANVLTF.

V and J are TRBV15 and TRBJ1-2; a possible D gene is TRBD1 (6 bases). The germline V and J ends were trimmed by 0 bases and 8 bases, with 16 bases remaining between them. CDR3 length: 15 residues. Germline V gives CDR1 LNHNV, CDR2 YYDKDF (reference sequence). In DNA, the CDR3 is TGTGCCACCAGCAGAGATCGACAGGCCGTGCCGGGCTACACCTTC. Translating it yields CATSRDRQAVPGYTF.

CDR3 in DNA: TGTGCCAGCAGCTTAAGGGGACTAGCGGGGCCCACAGATACGCAGTATTTT. Translated: CASSLRGLAGPTDTQYF. The rearrangement uses TRBV11-2 and TRBJ2-3, with 13 bases matching TRBD2. The junction had 4 bases not matched to a gene; V was cut back by 2 bases and J by 2 bases. Per the germline V gene, CDR1 is SGHAT and CDR2 is FQNNGV. The CDR3 length is 17 residues.

This chain joins TRBV29-1 and TRBJ2-5, with 9 bases that match TRBD2. Germline CDR1 SQVTM, CDR2 ANQGSEA. The CDR3 has 13 amino acids. J lost 5 bases, V lost 3 bases, and 4 bases had no gene match. DNA of the CDR3: TGCAGCGTTGATAGCGGGAGAGGGGAGACCCAGTACTTC. Protein: CSVDSGRGETQYF.

The chain uses TRBV28 and TRBJ2-4; D is tentatively TRBD1 or TRBD2 (5 bases each). Trimming stripped 2 bases from V and 9 bases from J, with 17 bases between. The CDR3 has 15 amino acids. Germline V lookup: CDR1 MDHEN, CDR2 SYDVKM. The DNA of the CDR3 is TGTGCCAGCAGTTTAGGTTGGGGGTCTAGTAGCATTCAGTACTTC. Amino acids: CASSLGWGSSSIQYF.

V and J are TRBV10-3 and TRBJ2-5; TRBD2 aligns across 8 bases. The CDR3 loop spans 13 amino acids. Germline CDR1 ENHRY, CDR2 SYGVKD. The junction had 6 bases not matched to a gene; V was cut back by 8 bases and J by 4 bases. CDR3 amino acids: CAILHSGTETQYF. Written as DNA, the CDR3 is TGTGCCATCCTACATAGCGGGACAGAGACCCAGTACTTC.

In this sample, this clonotype turned up a few times. The rearrangement uses TRBV7-2 and TRBJ2-4; D possibly corresponds to TRBD1 (5 bases). This CDR3 contains 16 residues. V was shortened by 4 bases and J by 5 bases, with 18 bases between the two germline ends. CDR1 and CDR2 from the germline V gene are SGHTA and FQGNSA. This CDR3 reads CASSSVPGIRQNIQYF. CDR3 nucleotides: TGTGCCAGCAGCTCCGTCCCAGGGATCCGTCAAAACATTCAGTACTTC.

This clonotype was detected many times. This sequence joins TRBV7-8 and TRBJ2-7; unclear D gene. V was clipped by 4 bases and J by 6 bases, with 10 bases between them. Germline values: CDR1 SGHVS, CDR2 FQNEAQ. The CDR3 covers 12 residues. Here the CDR3 DNA reads TGTGCCAGCAGCTCCCCTAACGGCGAGCAGTACTTC. Translated, it gives CASSSPNGEQYF.

This clonotype was counted at least ten times. CDR3 bases: TGTGCCAGCAAAGTGGAAATACGCTACGAGCAGTACTTC. Protein: CASKVEIRYEQYF. The chain employs TRBV12-3 or TRBV12-4 and TRBJ2-7; D not resolved. This CDR3 region has 13 residues. Trimming took 7 bases from V and 3 from J, leaving 13 bases between them.

The chain joins TRBV5-1 to TRBJ2-1, with D possibly TRBD1 on 5 matching bases. The CDR3 is made up of 14 amino acids. Per germline, CDR1 SGHRS and CDR2 YFSETQ. V was clipped by 4 bases and J by 4 bases, with 12 bases between them. CDR3 DNA sequence: TGCGCCAGCAGCGCCAGGGCATCGTACAATGAGCAGTTCTTC. Translating gives CASSARASYNEQFF.

J is TRBJ1-1 and V is TRBV12-3 or TRBV12-4; perhaps TRBD1 as D (5 bases). V shed 4 bases and J shed 11 bases, with 17 bases lying between them. The CDR3 extends over 13 amino acids. The CDR3 DNA is TGTGCCAGCAGTTCCCGCCGGGGGGACCTCGCTTTCTTT. Translated, it gives CASSSRRGDLAFF.

The V gene is TRBV5-1, the J gene TRBJ2-1; TRBD2 matches 11 bases. Germline loops: CDR1 SGHRS, CDR2 YFSETQ. With 5 bases clipped from V and 5 bases from J, the junction kept 15 bases outside the gene matches. The CDR3 extends over 18 amino acids. CDR3 protein: CASRKPESLAGAHNEQFF. CDR3 DNA: TGCGCCAGCAGGAAACCCGAATCACTAGCGGGAGCCCACAATGAGCAGTTCTTC.

This clonotype was recorded many times. The gene calls are TRBV3-1 and TRBJ1-5; the D is unclear. Germline CDR1 reads LGHDT; CDR2 reads YNNKEL (reference sequence). The length of the CDR3 is 15 residues. The germline V and J ends were trimmed by 1 base and 6 bases, with 13 bases remaining between them. The CDR3 nucleotides are TGTGCCAGCAGCCAAGGGGTTGGGCAAAGTCAGCCCCAGCATTTT. Translated: CASSQGVGQSQPQHF.

The rearrangement uses TRBV10-3 and TRBJ1-1; TRBD1 aligns across 9 bases. Germline V gene data show CDR1 as ENHRY and CDR2 as SYGVKD. Trimming at V came to 11 bases and at J to 1 base, leaving 5 bases not matched to a gene. The CDR3 length is 13 residues. CDR3 DNA sequence: TGTGCCGCGGGGACAGGGACGAACACTGAAGCTTTCTTT. Encoded protein: CAAGTGTNTEAFF.

This clonotype was detected only a few times. This chain connects TRBV29-1 to TRBJ1-2; 8 bases agree with TRBD1. V shed 3 bases, J shed 6 bases, and the junction held 3 bases outside the gene matches. Looked up from germline, CDR1 is SQVTM and CDR2 is ANQGSEA. The CDR3 consists of 12 residues. The CDR3 DNA is TGCAGCGTTGATATGACAGGGGATGGCTACACCTTC. Protein sequence: CSVDMTGDGYTF.

The chain has TRBV15 and TRBJ2-2; 11 bases fit TRBD2. This CDR3 region has 17 residues. V gave up 2 bases and J gave up 1 base; unmatched junction bases: 3. Germline assignment: CDR1 LNHNV and CDR2 YYDKDF (reference sequence). The chain's CDR3 is CATSRSGLAGNTGELFF. Written as DNA, the CDR3 is TGTGCCACCAGCAGATCAGGACTAGCGGGGAACACCGGGGAGCTGTTTTTT.

In this sample, this clonotype turned up many times. CDR3: CASSTDGGLIYGYTF. Here the CDR3 DNA reads TGCGCCAGCAGCACTGACGGCGGTCTTATCTATGGCTACACCTTC. This chain joins TRBV5-1 and TRBJ1-2; unclear D gene. CDR1 is SGHRS and CDR2 is YFSETQ in the germline V gene. V was pared by 4 bases and J by 4 bases, with 17 bases between. This CDR3 has 15 amino acids.

This clonotype was recorded at least ten times. The V call is TRBV7-9, the J call TRBJ2-5; possibly TRBD1 for D (6 bases). CDR1 SEHNR and CDR2 FQNEAQ come from the germline V gene (reference sequence). The CDR3 has 16 residues. Trimming shortened V by 2 bases and J by 0 bases, and 13 bases separated the two germline ends. The CDR3 here is CASSLSTDSYQETQYF. CDR3 DNA sequence: TGTGCCAGCAGCTTATCAACGGACAGCTACCAAGAGACCCAGTACTTC.

V gene TRBV6-1 combines with J gene TRBJ2-1; D is possibly TRBD2 (6 bases). CDR1 and CDR2 (germline): MNHNS, SASEGT. Trimming took 3 bases from V and 4 from J, leaving 13 bases between them. CDR3 length: 15 residues. The CDR3 is CASSDRWDSYNEQFF. In nucleotides, the CDR3 is TGTGCCAGCAGTGATAGGTGGGACTCGTACAATGAGCAGTTCTTC.

The chain couples TRBV29-1 to TRBJ2-1; D may be TRBD1 (6 bases). Per germline, CDR1 SQVTM and CDR2 ANQGSEA. The CDR3 extends over 14 amino acids. V lost 7 bases, J lost 8 bases, and 21 bases lay in between. The DNA of the CDR3 is TGCAGCGCCCAAGGGGGAATCGGGTATGATGAGCAGTTCTTC. Its protein product is CSAQGGIGYDEQFF.

The V gene is TRBV5-4, the J gene TRBJ1-1, with no clear D. The length of the CDR3 is 14 residues. Between the trimmed V and J ends, which lost 2 bases and 0 bases, there was a span of 8 bases. Germline V lookup: CDR1 SGHNT, CDR2 YYREEE (reference sequence). CDR3 sequence (DNA): TGTGCCAGCAGCTTAGATCCGATGAACACTGAAGCTTTCTTT. It yields the protein CASSLDPMNTEAFF.

This clonotype was found a few times. The V call is TRBV7-2, the J call TRBJ2-3; 8 nucleotides match TRBD2. The CDR3 contains 18 residues. V lost 1 base, J lost 2 bases, and 11 bases stayed unmatched. Germline V gene sequence: CDR1 SGHTA, CDR2 FQGNSA. CDR3 DNA sequence: TGTGCCAGCAGCTTAGGTCCCGTGGCTAGCGGGCACACAGATACGCAGTATTTT. This codes for CASSLGPVASGHTDTQYF.

This clonotype was recorded at least ten times. This chain links TRBV10-3 with TRBJ2-1; a weak D match, TRBD1 (7 bases). Trimming shortened V by 4 bases and J by 7 bases, and 14 bases separated the two germline ends. The CDR3 has 14 residues. Germline CDR1 reads ENHRY; CDR2 reads SYGVKD. The CDR3 is CAISVQTGRNEQFF. The CDR3 DNA reads TGTGCCATCAGTGTCCAGACAGGGAGGAATGAGCAGTTCTTC.

In this sample, this clonotype turned up a few times. The chain joins TRBV29-1 to TRBJ2-6, with TRBD2 identical over 11 bases. This CDR3 contains 16 residues. Trimming cost V 5 bases and J 2 bases; bases outside gene matches: 5. Germline CDR1 SQVTM, CDR2 ANQGSEA. CDR3 bases: TGCAGCGTTCGCCTAGCGGGAGGAACTGGGGCCAACGTCCTGACTTTC. Amino acids: CSVRLAGGTGANVLTF. Using reference TRBV29-1 and TRBJ2-6 for the parts outside the CDR3, the full variable domain is SAVISQKPSRDICQRGTSLTIQCQVDSQVTMMFWYRQQPGQSLTLIATANQGSEATYESGFVIDKFPISRPNLTFSTLTVSNMSPEDSSIYLCSVRLAGGTGANVLTFGAGSRLTVL.

This clonotype has a handful of counts. The V gene is TRBV28, the J gene TRBJ1-6; D is perhaps TRBD1 (6 bases). CDR3 length equals 16 residues. CDR1 MDHEN and CDR2 SYDVKM come from the germline V gene. V was pared by 2 bases and J by 9 bases, with 17 bases between. CDR3 nucleotides: TGTGCCAGCAGTTTAACTCTACAGGGCCGCGGTTCACCCCTCCACTTT. It is translated as CASSLTLQGRGSPLHF.

The CDR3 protein is CASRPPGLADNEQFF. In DNA, the CDR3 is TGTGCCAGCAGGCCTCCGGGACTAGCGGACAATGAGCAGTTCTTC. The chain has TRBV7-2 and TRBJ2-1; 11 bases map to TRBD2. This CDR3 is built from 15 residues. In germline, CDR1 is SGHTA, CDR2 FQGNSA. V dropped 6 bases and J dropped 5; count of bases not matched to a gene: 6.

J is TRBJ2-7 and V is TRBV6-1; 7 bases agree with TRBD2. The CDR3 sequence is 16 residues long. The J segment lost 1 base and the V segment lost 6 bases, leaving 12 bases of the junction unmatched. The germline CDR1 and CDR2 sequences are MNHNS and SASEGT. CDR3 sequence (DNA): TGTGCCAGCAGAACCCGATTGCGGGAGAGATCCTACGAGCAGTACTTC. Protein product: CASRTRLRERSYEQYF.